Sequencing of this TCR beta chain was carried out in a study of regulatory T cells in long-lasting Graves disease. Comments on this clonotype: Its cognate antigen is unknown. Given a much more abundant clone one base away, this may be a read error.

Construction of the TCR beta libraries employed iRepertoire HTBI primers in conjunction with Arm-PCR of CDR3 regions. Via MiXCR, TCRdb re-called the multiplex PCR reads, giving one row per CDR3 protein. Here the sample spans around 500,000 distinct CDR3 sequences, around 16% being singletons. Trimming pared 6 bases from V and 5 bases from J, leaving 19 bases between. In germline, CDR1 is LGHDT, CDR2 YNNKEL (reference sequence). The CDR3 consists of 15 residues. The time point is: newly diagnosed GD, antithyroid drugs for less than 3 months. PBMC RNA was the source of the TCR library. Study results and limitations: There was favoring of TRBV28, TRBJ1-2 and TRBJ2-5 in persistent disease.

These same data were also listed under a study on T cells in Graves' hyperthyroidism and ophthalmopathy. That study reports: It was uncontrolled infection, other autoimmune disease, pregnancy or lactation that excluded patients. When the TCR CDR3 underwent first-round RT-PCR, the HTBI primer set was used.

V gene TRBV3-1 combines with J gene TRBJ1-1; D remains unclear. Specimen: peripheral blood mononuclear cells (PBMCs), collected at new diagnosis, from a patient treated with antithyroid drugs. This TCR came from a woman aged 35-60 years with Graves disease. CDR3 bases: TGTGCCAGCAGGCGACCCGCGGGTAGAGGGACTGAAGCTTTCTTT. Protein: CASRRPAGRGTEAFF.